This T cell receptor beta chain is from a study of shared clonotypes between healthy human individuals (dated by TCRdb to 2018 to 2020). For context, the study as a whole: The cohort comprised a couple of women and a few men aged 18 to 49 years. For each donor, three plates each were used for CD4 naive and CD4 memory, two plates were used for CD8 naive, and one plate was used for CD8 memory. Blood TCR repertoires of a handful of healthy adults were deeply sequenced to estimate repertoire size and the extent of clonotype sharing between individuals. Different laboratories and diverse techniques were used to prepare libraries and sequence TCR repertoires, to increase sequencing depth and limit assay-specific biases. Between about 0.8 and 8.9 billion PBMCs per donor were obtained by leukapheresis.

The donors were healthy, HIV-negative adults with no recently reported acute infections or vaccinations. Every donor was a Caucasian adult living in Nashville, Tennessee, USA. CD4+ T cells were enriched by magnetic negative selection, after which naive cells were positively selected on CD45RA and the negative fraction was taken as the memory subset. Blood was obtained by leukapheresis, after which PBMCs were separated by Ficoll-Histopaque density gradient centrifugation and cryopreserved in liquid nitrogen vapor phase. Purity and quantity of every magnetically sorted T cell population were checked by analytical flow cytometry. Genomic DNA was isolated from each sorted fraction and quantified by UV absorbance on a Nanodrop 2000c. This clone was seen once. No antigen is known for it. No much larger clonotype is one base removed from it; base qualities were not supplied. TCR CDR3 regions were amplified from genomic DNA by multiplex PCR using the deep immunoSEQ assay. Extracted genomic DNA from each cell subset was distributed evenly across all wells of several immunoSEQ 96-well plates, and each plate was treated as a replicate. For sorted subsets, each replicate PCR was loaded with about 200 ng genomic DNA, equivalent to some 27,000 T cell genomes. The purified libraries were quantified using a Qubit 3.0 fluorometer, sized with a Bioanalyzer 2100, and then quantified again using the KAPA Library Quantification kit. Every immunoSEQ 96-well plate was sequenced on a separate single-read 150-cycle Illumina NextSeq 550 flow cell. The study's processing was this. Because only junctional sequences without quality scores were contained in the immunoSEQ output, filtering matching that applied to full-length reads could not be performed. To assign V/J genes and CDR3, sequences were annotated using PyIR, a Python wrapper for IgBLAST v1.9, with IMGT germline references. Reads were removed for weak V/J assignments (E-value above 1e-6), missing CDR3, stop codons, out-of-frame junctions, or ambiguous translated residues. V3J clonotypes were defined as sequences sharing the same inferred V gene, J gene, and CDR3 amino acid sequence. Percentage overlap between repertoires was calculated by dividing the number of shared unique clonotypes by the size of the smaller repertoire. Three approaches were used to assess repertoire richness: RTK rarefaction, the Chao1 estimator, and Recon v2.1 estimates of unobserved clonotypes. Generation probabilities were computed with OLGA for all TCRbeta clonotypes obtained by the gDNA method from four donors. Entries here come from immuneACCESS through TCRdb and include only in-frame sequences with V and J called. Some clones fail to appear in such tables; in the studies checked, an unresolved V gene covers under half of the shortfall, and the cause of the remainder is unknown. The D gene and trimming were derived from the DNA, and the V and J assignments and clone size from that table. In all, the sample holds some 2.4 million clones, and under 95% of those were seen once. Approximately 0.37% of the sample comes from the top ten.

Here is what the overall study found, with its caveats: Sharing across four donors was observed for around 4.8% of naive CD4, 3% to 3.5% of naive CD8, about 2.3% of memory CD4, and about 0.38% of memory CD8 clonotypes. The small number of donors limited the genetic and exposure-history diversity represented. Sampling was limited to blood, and TCR repertoires in tissue likely differ from TCR repertoires in blood. Even with the large sequencing depth, rarefaction of the sorted-subset datasets indicated that sequencing was incomplete. Based on pairwise subsampling, the degree of clonotype sharing among donors was expected to be affected by sequencing depth. Compared with non-shared clonotypes, clonotypes shared by all four sorted-subset donors had higher generation probabilities. Larger estimated clonotype richness was generally found for naive subsets than for memory subsets.

Relative to germline, V is 0 bases shorter and J is 7 bases shorter, with 10 bases between their ends. Its CDR3 holds 14 amino acids, cysteine through phenylalanine. Left in the record is the CDR3 DNA by itself, 42 bases read in frame from the first base. The germline V gene gives CDR1 as SGHRS and CDR2 as YFSETQ. Sequencing used naive CD4+ T cells from PBMCs. According to the study, the label for this sample's cell subset or site signals: CD45RA+ positively selected. The sequence links TRBV5-1 to TRBJ1-4; TRBD1 is perhaps the D gene, given 6 matching bases. The source of this sequence is a man aged 18 to 30 in good health. Some clones in this sample may be carry-over from other donors' samples. For the CDR3, the sequence is CASSLVGGLEKLFF. The nucleotides read TGCGCCAGCAGCTTGGTGGGGGGCCTTGAAAAACTGTTTTTT.